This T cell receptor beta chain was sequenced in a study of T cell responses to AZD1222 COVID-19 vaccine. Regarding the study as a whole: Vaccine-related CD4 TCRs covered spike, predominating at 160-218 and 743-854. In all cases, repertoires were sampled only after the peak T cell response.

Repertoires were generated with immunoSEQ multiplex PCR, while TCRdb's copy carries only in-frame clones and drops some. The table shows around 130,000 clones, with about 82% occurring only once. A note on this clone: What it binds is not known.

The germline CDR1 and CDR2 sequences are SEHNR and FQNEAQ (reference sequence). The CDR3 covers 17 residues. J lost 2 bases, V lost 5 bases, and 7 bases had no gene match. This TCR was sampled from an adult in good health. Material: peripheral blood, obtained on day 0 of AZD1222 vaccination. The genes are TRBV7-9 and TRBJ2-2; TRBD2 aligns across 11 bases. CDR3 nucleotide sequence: TGTGCCAGCAGCGTCGGACTAGCGGGTTTCAACACCGGGGAGCTGTTTTTT. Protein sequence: CASSVGLAGFNTGELFF.